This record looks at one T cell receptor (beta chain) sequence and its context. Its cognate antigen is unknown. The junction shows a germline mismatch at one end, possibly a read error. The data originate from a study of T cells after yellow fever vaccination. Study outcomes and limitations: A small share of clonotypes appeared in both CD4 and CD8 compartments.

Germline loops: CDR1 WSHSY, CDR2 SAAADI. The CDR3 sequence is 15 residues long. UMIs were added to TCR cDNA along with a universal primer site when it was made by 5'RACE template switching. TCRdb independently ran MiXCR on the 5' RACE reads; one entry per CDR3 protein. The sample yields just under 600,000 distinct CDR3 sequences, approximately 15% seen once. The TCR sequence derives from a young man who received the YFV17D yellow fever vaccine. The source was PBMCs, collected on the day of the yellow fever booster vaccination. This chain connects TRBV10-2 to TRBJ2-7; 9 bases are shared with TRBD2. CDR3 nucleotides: TGCGCCATCAGTGTCCAACTAGCGGGTCCCTACGAGCAGTACTTC. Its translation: CAISVQLAGPYEQYF.